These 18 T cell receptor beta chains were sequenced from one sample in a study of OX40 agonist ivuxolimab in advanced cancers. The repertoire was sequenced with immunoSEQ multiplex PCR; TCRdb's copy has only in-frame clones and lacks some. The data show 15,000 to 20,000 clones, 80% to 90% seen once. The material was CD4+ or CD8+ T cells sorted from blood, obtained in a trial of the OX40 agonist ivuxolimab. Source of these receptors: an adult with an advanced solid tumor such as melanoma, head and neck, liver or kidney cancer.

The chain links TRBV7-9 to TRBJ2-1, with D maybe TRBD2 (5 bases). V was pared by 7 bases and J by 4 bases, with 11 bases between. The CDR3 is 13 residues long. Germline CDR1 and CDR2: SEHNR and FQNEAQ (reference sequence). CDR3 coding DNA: TGTGCCAGCACCTCCTGGGAGTACAATGAGCAGTTCTTC. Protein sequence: CASTSWEYNEQFF.

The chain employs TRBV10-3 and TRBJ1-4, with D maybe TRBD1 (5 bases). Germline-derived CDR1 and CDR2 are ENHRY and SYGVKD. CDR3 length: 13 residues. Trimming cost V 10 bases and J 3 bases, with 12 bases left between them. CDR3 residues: CATRDGPNEKLFF. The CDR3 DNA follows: TGTGCCACCCGGGACGGACCTAATGAAAAACTGTTTTTT.

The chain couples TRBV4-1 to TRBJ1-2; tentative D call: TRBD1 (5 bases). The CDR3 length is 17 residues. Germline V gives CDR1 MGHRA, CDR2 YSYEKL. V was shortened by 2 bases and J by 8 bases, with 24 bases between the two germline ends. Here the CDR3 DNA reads TGCGCCAGCAGCCAAAAGAGGGAGGGCCAGGGAATAGGAGGCTACACCTTC. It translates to CASSQKREGQGIGGYTF.

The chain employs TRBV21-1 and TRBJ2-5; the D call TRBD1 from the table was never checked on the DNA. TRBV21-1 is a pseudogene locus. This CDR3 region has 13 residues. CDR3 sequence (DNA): TGTGCCAGCAGAAGTTCCTTGGTGACACACCAGTACTTC. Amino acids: CASRSSLVTHQYF.

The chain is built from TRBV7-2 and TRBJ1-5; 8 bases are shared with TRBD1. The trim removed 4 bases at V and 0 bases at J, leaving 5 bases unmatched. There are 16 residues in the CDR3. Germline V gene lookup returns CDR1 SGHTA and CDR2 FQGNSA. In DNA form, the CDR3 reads TGTGCCAGCAGCTCCGGGACAGGACATAGCAATCAGCCCCAGCATTTT. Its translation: CASSSGTGHSNQPQHF.

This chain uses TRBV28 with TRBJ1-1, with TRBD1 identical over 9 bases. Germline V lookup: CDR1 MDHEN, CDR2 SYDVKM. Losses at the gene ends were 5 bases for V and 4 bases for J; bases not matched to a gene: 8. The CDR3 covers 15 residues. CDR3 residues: CASSTLGTGSTEAFF. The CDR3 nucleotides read TGTGCCAGCAGTACGCTCGGGACAGGGAGCACTGAAGCTTTCTTT.

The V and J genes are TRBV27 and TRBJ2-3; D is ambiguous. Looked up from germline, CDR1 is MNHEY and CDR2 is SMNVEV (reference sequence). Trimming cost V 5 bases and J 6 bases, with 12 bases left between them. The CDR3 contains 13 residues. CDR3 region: CASSLLQPDTQYF. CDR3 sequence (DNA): TGTGCCAGCAGTCTGCTCCAACCCGATACGCAGTATTTT.

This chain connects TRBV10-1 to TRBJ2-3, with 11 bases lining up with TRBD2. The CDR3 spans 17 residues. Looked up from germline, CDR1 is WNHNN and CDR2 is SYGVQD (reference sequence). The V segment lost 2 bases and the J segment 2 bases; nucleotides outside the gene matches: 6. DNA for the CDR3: TGCGCCAGCAGTGAGACTACTAGCGGGAGACCCACAGATACGCAGTATTTT. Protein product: CASSETTSGRPTDTQYF.

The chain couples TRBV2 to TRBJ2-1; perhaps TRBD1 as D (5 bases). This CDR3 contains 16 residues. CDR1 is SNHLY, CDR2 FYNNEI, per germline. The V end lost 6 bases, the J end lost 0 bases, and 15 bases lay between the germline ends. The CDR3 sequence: CASSQSTVISYNEQFF. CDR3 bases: TGTGCCAGCAGCCAATCGACAGTCATCTCCTACAATGAGCAGTTCTTC.

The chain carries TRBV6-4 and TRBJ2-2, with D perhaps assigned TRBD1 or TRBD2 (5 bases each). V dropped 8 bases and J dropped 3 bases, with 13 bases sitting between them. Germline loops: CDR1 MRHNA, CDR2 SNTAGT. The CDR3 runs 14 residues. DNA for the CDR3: TGTGCCAGCCGGATGGGGGTGTACACCGGGGAGCTGTTTTTT. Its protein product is CASRMGVYTGELFF.

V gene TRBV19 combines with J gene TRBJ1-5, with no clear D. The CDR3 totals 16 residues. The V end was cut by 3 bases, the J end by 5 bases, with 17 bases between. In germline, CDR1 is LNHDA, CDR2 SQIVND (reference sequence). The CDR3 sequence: CASSISSVEKYQPQHF. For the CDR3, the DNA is TGTGCCAGTAGTATCTCTTCGGTAGAGAAGTATCAGCCCCAGCATTTT.

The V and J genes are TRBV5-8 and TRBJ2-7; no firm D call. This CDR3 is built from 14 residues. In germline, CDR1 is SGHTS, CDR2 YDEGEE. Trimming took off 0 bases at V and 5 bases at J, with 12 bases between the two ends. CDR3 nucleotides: TGTGCCAGCAGCTTGGTAGGTAGGTTCGACGAGCAGTACTTC. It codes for CASSLVGRFDEQYF.

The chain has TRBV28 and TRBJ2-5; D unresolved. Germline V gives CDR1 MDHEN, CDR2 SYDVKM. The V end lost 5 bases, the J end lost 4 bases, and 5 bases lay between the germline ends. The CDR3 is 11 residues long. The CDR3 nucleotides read TGTGCCAGCAGTGCTCTAGAGACCCAGTACTTC. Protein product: CASSALETQYF.

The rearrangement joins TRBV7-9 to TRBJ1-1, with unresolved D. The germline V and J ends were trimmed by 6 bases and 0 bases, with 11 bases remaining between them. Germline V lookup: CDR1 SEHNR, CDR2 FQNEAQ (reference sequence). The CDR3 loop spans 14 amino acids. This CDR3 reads CASRSGRLNTEAFF. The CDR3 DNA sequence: TGTGCCAGCAGGTCCGGACGGCTGAACACTGAAGCTTTCTTT.

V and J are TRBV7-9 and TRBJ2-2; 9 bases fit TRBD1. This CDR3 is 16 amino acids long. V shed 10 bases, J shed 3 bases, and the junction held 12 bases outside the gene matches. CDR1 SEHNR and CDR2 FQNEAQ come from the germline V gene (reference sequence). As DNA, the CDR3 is TGTGCCACCCTATTTCCGGGACAGGGCTACACCGGGGAGCTGTTTTTT. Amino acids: CATLFPGQGYTGELFF.

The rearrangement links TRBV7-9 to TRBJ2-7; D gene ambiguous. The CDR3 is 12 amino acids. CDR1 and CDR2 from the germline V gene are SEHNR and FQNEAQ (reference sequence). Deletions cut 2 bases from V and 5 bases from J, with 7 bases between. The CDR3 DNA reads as TGTGCCAGCAGCTTATTCGTCCACGAGCAGTACTTC. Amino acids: CASSLFVHEQYF.

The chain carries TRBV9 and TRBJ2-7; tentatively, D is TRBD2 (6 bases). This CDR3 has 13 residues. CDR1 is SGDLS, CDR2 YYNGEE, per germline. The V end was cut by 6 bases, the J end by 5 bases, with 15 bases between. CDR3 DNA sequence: TGTGCCAGCACGAGGGACCCGGGAGACGAGCAGTACTTC. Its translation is CASTRDPGDEQYF.

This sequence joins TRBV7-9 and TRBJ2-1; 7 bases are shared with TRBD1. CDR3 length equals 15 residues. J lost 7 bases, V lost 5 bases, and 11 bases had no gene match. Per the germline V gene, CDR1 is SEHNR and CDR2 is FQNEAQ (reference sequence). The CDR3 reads CASSKGAPSLNEQFF. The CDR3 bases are TGTGCCAGCAGCAAGGGGGCCCCCTCATTAAATGAGCAGTTCTTC.